The 28 T cell receptor beta chains listed next were all sequenced from one sample in a study of cytomegalovirus exposure and HLA in healthy donors. The PCR was carried out with 60 Vbeta primers and 13 Jbeta primers. Some clones are missing from TCRdb's copy, which holds only in-frame ones; the method was immunoSEQ multiplex PCR. Seen here are some 120,000 clones, roughly 69% observed once, and the top ten hold about 7.9%. The sequenced sample was PBMCs. These receptors originate from a woman aged 40 to 50 in good health and CMV-seropositive.

This clone was seen a single time. The gene calls are TRBV6-6 and TRBJ1-2; D ambiguous. Germline values: CDR1 MNHNY, CDR2 SVGAGI (reference sequence). V lost 7 bases, J lost 6 bases, and 15 bases lay in between. The CDR3 contains 13 residues. The CDR3 is CASIEANGNGYTF. The CDR3, as DNA: TGTGCCAGCATAGAGGCGAACGGTAATGGCTACACCTTC.

The gene calls are TRBV7-2 and TRBJ2-4; TRBD2 might be the D (6 bases). Trimming took off 5 bases at V and 9 bases at J, with 14 bases between the two ends. Germline CDR1 SGHTA, CDR2 FQGNSA. This CDR3 has 13 amino acids. CDR3 sequence: CASSPFGGSIQYF. CDR3 in DNA: TGTGCCAGCAGCCCTTTCGGGGGAAGCATTCAGTACTTC.

The V gene is TRBV9, the J gene TRBJ2-1, with TRBD2 identical over 7 bases. The trim removed 3 bases at V and 9 bases at J, leaving 3 bases unmatched. CDR3 length: 12 residues. Germline loops: CDR1 SGDLS, CDR2 YYNGEE. CDR3 nucleotides: TGTGCCAGCAGCGCCTCTAGCGGTGAGCAGTTCTTC. Its protein product is CASSASSGEQFF.

The genes are TRBV5-1 and TRBJ2-7; 7 nucleotides match TRBD1. V lost 4 bases and J lost 4; bases outside the gene matches: 8. Germline values: CDR1 SGHRS, CDR2 YFSETQ. CDR3 length equals 14 residues. CDR3 DNA sequence: TGCGCCAGCAGCACCAGTGACAGGGCATACGAGCAGTACTTC. As protein: CASSTSDRAYEQYF. Complete variable domain (other parts from reference TRBV5-1 and TRBJ2-7): KAGVTQTPRYLIKTRGQQVTLSCSPISGHRSVSWYQQTPGQGLQFLFEYFSETQRNKGNFPGRFSGRQFSNSRSEMNVSTLELGDSALYLCASSTSDRAYEQYFGPGTRLTVT.

The chain combines TRBV11-2 with TRBJ2-1; 7 bases are shared with TRBD2. The germline CDR1 and CDR2 sequences are SGHAT and FQNNGV. The trim removed 2 bases at V and 5 bases at J, leaving 3 bases unmatched. The CDR3 runs 14 residues. CDR3 bases: TGTGCCAGCAGCTTATACGGGGGGAACAATGAGCAGTTCTTC. It is translated as CASSLYGGNNEQFF.

Details on this clone: An end of the junction differs from the germline gene, which may be a read error. V usage is TRBV29-1 and J usage is TRBJ1-4; 7 bases line up with TRBD1. The CDR3 is made up of 14 amino acids. The germline V gene encodes CDR1 SQVTM and CDR2 ANQGSEA. In DNA, the CDR3 is TGCAGCGTGGCAACCGGGACAGCTAATGACAAACTGTTTTTT. Protein sequence: CSVATGTANDKLFF.

This clone was detected only a few times. The chain has TRBV5-4 and TRBJ1-5; D possibly corresponds to TRBD1 (6 bases). Looked up from germline, CDR1 is SGHNT and CDR2 is YYREEE (reference sequence). The CDR3 is made up of 16 amino acids. V was clipped by 2 bases and J by 4 bases, with 16 bases between them. The DNA for the CDR3 is TGTGCCAGCAGCTTCACAGGGACGAGCTGGAATCAGCCCCAGCATTTT. It encodes CASSFTGTSWNQPQHF.

The chain employs TRBV7-3 and TRBJ2-5, with D maybe TRBD2 (6 bases). Between the trimmed V and J ends, which lost 5 bases and 4 bases, there was a span of 17 bases. The CDR3 has 15 amino acids. Germline assignment: CDR1 SGHTA and CDR2 FQGTGA. The CDR3 here is CASSRTRVGGETQYF. The CDR3 DNA reads as TGTGCCAGCAGCCGGACCCGGGTGGGGGGAGAGACCCAGTACTTC.

This clone showed up just once. CDR3 DNA sequence: TGTGCCAGCAGCAAAGACAGGGTTGGCACTGAAGCTTTCTTT. Its translation is CASSKDRVGTEAFF. The chain links TRBV7-8 to TRBJ1-1; 7 bases line up with TRBD1. Germline loops: CDR1 SGHVS, CDR2 FQNEAQ. The CDR3 totals 14 residues. V was pared by 5 bases and J by 4 bases, with 7 bases of the junction left unmatched.

The rearrangement uses TRBV4-3 and TRBJ1-4; D may be TRBD1 (5 bases). The CDR3 consists of 16 residues. Germline CDR1 LGHNA, CDR2 YSLEER. The germline V and J ends were trimmed by 1 base and 0 bases, with 9 bases remaining between them. CDR3 amino acids: CASSQAPQATNEKLFF. The DNA for the CDR3 is TGCGCCAGCAGCCAAGCCCCACAGGCAACTAATGAAAAACTGTTTTTT.

By sample share, this clone is medium-sized. The V call is TRBV9, the J call TRBJ2-1; D is possibly TRBD1 (6 bases). The V end lost 6 bases, the J end lost 9 bases, and 13 bases lay between the germline ends. This CDR3 has 12 amino acids. Germline CDR1 and CDR2: SGDLS and YYNGEE. The CDR3 spells CASTGRGGEQFF. The CDR3 coding sequence is TGTGCCAGCACCGGCCGAGGGGGTGAGCAGTTCTTC.

This clone turned up a few times. V is TRBV4-1 and J is TRBJ1-5; 12 nucleotides line up with TRBD1. The V segment lost 3 bases and the J segment 2 bases; nucleotides outside the gene matches: 5. Looked up from germline, CDR1 is MGHRA and CDR2 is YSYEKL. The CDR3 has 17 residues. CDR3 loop: CASSQAGTGGGNQPQHF. CDR3 nucleotide sequence: TGCGCCAGCAGCCAGGCCGGGACAGGGGGCGGCAATCAGCCCCAGCATTTT.

The sample holds one count of this clone. The chain recombines TRBV5-1 with TRBJ2-7, with no clear D. Trimming stripped 4 bases from V and 0 bases from J, with 11 bases between. The CDR3 extends over 14 amino acids. From germline, CDR1 is SGHRS and CDR2 YFSETQ. CDR3 coding DNA: TGCGCCAGCAGCCTCTCCGAGGACTCCTACGAGCAGTACTTC. The encoded protein is CASSLSEDSYEQYF.

The chain has TRBV6-4 and TRBJ1-2; TRBD1 is a possible D gene (6 bases). Trimming pared 4 bases from V and 4 bases from J, leaving 10 bases between. Looked up from germline, CDR1 is MRHNA and CDR2 is SNTAGT. The CDR3 contains 13 residues. The DNA for the CDR3 is TGTGCCAGCAGTGCGGGGGGCGCCTATGGCTACACCTTC. Translated, it gives CASSAGGAYGYTF.

This chain connects TRBV7-2 to TRBJ1-2, with TRBD1 matching over 7 bases. The junction had 6 bases not matched to a gene; V was cut back by 5 bases and J by 0 bases. Per the germline V gene, CDR1 is SGHTA and CDR2 is FQGNSA. This CDR3 region has 15 residues. The CDR3 DNA follows: TGTGCCAGCAGCGCCCGGGACAGACCTAACTATGGCTACACCTTC. Protein: CASSARDRPNYGYTF.

The gene calls are TRBV5-1 and TRBJ1-1; a possible D gene is TRBD1 (6 bases). The CDR3 is 14 amino acids. Per germline, CDR1 SGHRS and CDR2 YFSETQ. V lost 0 bases, J lost 5 bases, and 11 bases lay in between. CDR3 loop: CASSLDRVGTEAFF. CDR3 nucleotides: TGCGCCAGCAGCTTGGACAGGGTAGGAACTGAAGCTTTCTTT.

This chain uses TRBV27 with TRBJ1-4; TRBD1 matches 7 bases. V was clipped by 6 bases and J by 3 bases; unmatched bases: 4. Germline CDR1 is MNHEY and CDR2 is SMNVEV (reference sequence). CDR3 size: 14 residues. The CDR3 spells CASRRGTANEKLFF. The CDR3 bases are TGTGCCAGCAGGCGAGGGACAGCTAATGAAAAACTGTTTTTT.

This chain connects TRBV5-4 to TRBJ1-1, with D unresolved. This CDR3 has 15 residues. V gave up 0 bases and J gave up 1 base, with 10 bases separating them. From germline, CDR1 is SGHNT and CDR2 YYREEE (reference sequence). The CDR3 is CASSLDFTRNTEAFF. The CDR3 DNA reads as TGTGCCAGCAGCTTGGATTTTACGCGGAACACTGAAGCTTTCTTT.

The gene calls are TRBV11-2 and TRBJ1-1; D remains ambiguous. Per the germline V gene, CDR1 is SGHAT and CDR2 is FQNNGV. The CDR3 runs 13 residues. V lost 1 base, J lost 8 bases, and 11 bases lay in between. As DNA, the CDR3 is TGTGCCAGCAGCTTAGCCCGAGGCGGGGAAGCTTTCTTT. Its translation: CASSLARGGEAFF.

This rearrangement joins TRBV6-6 to TRBJ2-1; TRBD2 matches 10 bases. Trimming at V came to 2 bases and at J to 16 bases, leaving 14 bases not matched to a gene. CDR3 length equals 15 residues. CDR1 and CDR2 (germline): MNHNY, SVGAGI (reference sequence). CDR3 loop: CASSYGERGGLYRFF. The DNA for the CDR3 is TGTGCCAGCAGTTACGGCGAGCGGGGGGGCCTGTATCGATTCTTC.

This clone has a handful of counts. The genes are TRBV7-9 and TRBJ2-1; a weak D match, TRBD2 (5 bases). Germline assignment: CDR1 SEHNR and CDR2 FQNEAQ (reference sequence). The V gene lost 3 bases and the J gene lost 8 bases, with 5 bases spanning the gap. The length of the CDR3 is 11 residues. The CDR3 reads CASSLGDEQFF. For the CDR3, the DNA is TGTGCCAGCAGCTTGGGAGATGAGCAGTTCTTC. Variable domain in full (rest from reference TRBV7-9 and TRBJ2-1): DTGVSQNPRHKITKRGQNVTFRCDPISEHNRLYWYRQTLGQGPEFLTYFQNEAQLEKSRLLSDRFSAERPKGSFSTLEIQRTEQGDSAMYLCASSLGDEQFFGPGTRLTVL.

This chain links TRBV5-5 with TRBJ1-1; no reliable D call. The CDR3 covers 11 residues. Trimming shortened V by 4 bases and J by 7 bases, and 8 bases separated the two germline ends. Germline V gene data show CDR1 as SGHKS and CDR2 as YYEKEE (reference sequence). The CDR3 region has the DNA TGTGCCAGCAGCCCCGGTCTTGAAGCTTTCTTT. Amino acids: CASSPGLEAFF. Full variable domain (remainder filled in from reference TRBV5-5 and TRBJ1-1): DAGVTQSPTHLIKTRGQQVTLRCSPISGHKSVSWYQQVLGQGPQFIFQYYEKEERGRGNFPDRFSARQFPNYSSELNVNALLLGDSALYLCASSPGLEAFFGQGTRLTVV.

The chain has TRBV7-9 and TRBJ1-2, with D maybe TRBD1 (6 bases). Between the trimmed V and J ends, which lost 5 bases and 6 bases, there was a span of 19 bases. This CDR3 spans 15 amino acids. Germline values: CDR1 SEHNR, CDR2 FQNEAQ (reference sequence). This chain's CDR3 is CASSPKRTGPHGYTF. The CDR3 coding sequence is TGTGCCAGCAGCCCGAAACGAACAGGGCCCCATGGCTACACCTTC.

This clone showed up just a few times. V gene TRBV6-5 combines with J gene TRBJ1-6; 7 bases fit TRBD1. Per the germline V gene, CDR1 is MNHEY and CDR2 is SVGAGI. This CDR3 spans 16 amino acids. Trimming at V came to 4 bases and at J to 6 bases, leaving 9 bases not matched to a gene. The CDR3 protein is CASSFVGTATNSPLHF. CDR3 nucleotide sequence: TGTGCCAGCAGTTTTGTGGGGACAGCGACTAATTCACCCCTCCACTTT.

The chain carries TRBV29-1 and TRBJ1-1; 10 positions match TRBD1. V was pared by 7 bases and J by 4 bases, with 6 bases of the junction left unmatched. This CDR3 is built from 13 residues. Per the germline V gene, CDR1 is SQVTM and CDR2 is ANQGSEA. This CDR3 reads CSGGQGVVTEAFF. The CDR3 bases are TGCAGCGGTGGACAGGGGGTCGTCACTGAAGCTTTCTTT.

This clone came up once. CDR3 sequence: CASSLGLAGATNTGELFF. The CDR3 DNA is TGCGCCAGCAGCTTGGGGCTAGCGGGGGCTACGAACACCGGGGAGCTGTTTTTT. This sequence joins TRBV5-1 and TRBJ2-2, with 10 positions matching TRBD2. V trimming: 0 bases; J trimming: 0 bases; junction bases outside the gene matches: 5. This CDR3 has 18 amino acids. CDR1 and CDR2 from the germline V gene are SGHRS and YFSETQ.

This clone was observed a handful of times. The chain is built from TRBV9 and TRBJ2-5; 15 bases line up with TRBD2. CDR1 is SGDLS and CDR2 is YYNGEE in the germline V gene. V was clipped by 4 bases and J by 7 bases; unmatched bases: 8. The CDR3 has 16 amino acids. The CDR3 sequence: CASSPWTSGGAGTQYF. The CDR3 nucleotides read TGTGCCAGCAGCCCCTGGACTAGCGGGGGGGCAGGGACCCAGTACTTC.

The chain employs TRBV10-3 and TRBJ2-1; 12 bases match TRBD2. Germline V CDR1 and CDR2: ENHRY, SYGVKD. V was clipped by 7 bases and J by 6 bases; unmatched bases: 10. The CDR3 length is 16 residues. The CDR3 loop reads CAITDVTSGGGNEQFF. The CDR3 DNA sequence: TGTGCCATCACCGACGTGACTAGCGGGGGAGGCAATGAGCAGTTCTTC.